The clone carrying this TCR beta chain appeared once. It was negative isolation that provided the CD8+ and CD4+ T cells, whereas TEMRA cells were enriched by FACS. After extraction with the RNeasy kit, about 0.5 to 1 ug of the RNA was reverse transcribed using random hexamers. TCRdb reprocessed the immunoSEQ multiplex PCR reads with MiXCR, giving one entry per CDR3 protein. In the table there are just over 150,000 distinct CDR3 sequences, around 95% of which are singletons. This sample is part of a study of CD8 T cells in Susac syndrome. The V gene lost 4 bases and the J gene lost 0 bases, with 11 bases spanning the gap. CDR1 and CDR2 from the germline V gene are SGHNT and YYREEE (reference sequence). CDR3 length equals 15 residues.

The sequencing input was CD4+ T cells from PBMCs. The TCR was taken from a human donor with Susac syndrome. The chain couples TRBV5-4 to TRBJ2-1, with a weak D call TRBD1 (6 bases). The CDR3 DNA reads TGTGCCAGCAGCCTAACAGGGAGCTCCTACAATGAGCAGTTCTTC. Translation gives CASSLTGSSYNEQFF. Using reference TRBV5-4 and TRBJ2-1 for the parts outside the CDR3, the full variable domain is ETGVTQSPTHLIKTRGQQVTLRCSSQSGHNTVSWYQQALGQGPQFIFQYYREEENGRGNFPPRFSGLQFPNYSSELNVNALELDDSALYLCASSLTGSSYNEQFFGPGTRLTVL.